The text below deals with one T cell receptor beta chain. This specimen belongs to a study of a mutant IDH1 vaccine in newly diagnosed glioma. The table came from immunoSEQ multiplex PCR; TCRdb's copy has only in-frame clones and leaves some out. Among about 92,000 clones, around 82% were seen once, and the ten largest hold around 7%. Documented time point: baseline, week 1 (first vaccination visit). Described treatment: pre-vaccination baseline after standard-of-care therapy. This receptor was obtained from a woman between 45 and 65 years old with glioma. The sample consisted of PBMCs, taken from a glioma patient treated with radiotherapy, temozolomide or both.

The CDR3 coding sequence is TGCGCCAGCAGCTTGGCGCCGACAGGGGCTAATGAAAAACTGTTTTTT. Its protein is CASSLAPTGANEKLFF. The chain couples TRBV5-1 to TRBJ1-4; 8 bases line up with TRBD1. Germline V gives CDR1 SGHRS, CDR2 YFSETQ. V shed 0 bases and J 3 bases; nucleotides not matched to a gene: 4. This CDR3 contains 16 residues.